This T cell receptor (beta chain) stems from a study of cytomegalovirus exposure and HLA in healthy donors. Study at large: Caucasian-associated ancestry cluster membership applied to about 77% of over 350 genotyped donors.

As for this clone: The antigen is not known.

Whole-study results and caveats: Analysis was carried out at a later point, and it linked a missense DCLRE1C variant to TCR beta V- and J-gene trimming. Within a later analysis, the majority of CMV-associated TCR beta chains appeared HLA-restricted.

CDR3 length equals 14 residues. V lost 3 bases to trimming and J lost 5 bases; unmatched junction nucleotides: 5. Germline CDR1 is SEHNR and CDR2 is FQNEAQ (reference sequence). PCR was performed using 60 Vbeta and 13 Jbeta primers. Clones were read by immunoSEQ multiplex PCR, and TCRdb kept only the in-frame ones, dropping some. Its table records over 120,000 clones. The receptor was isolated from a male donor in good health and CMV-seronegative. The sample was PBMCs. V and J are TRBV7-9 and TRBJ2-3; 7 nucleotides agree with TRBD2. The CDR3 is CASSFAREGDTQYF. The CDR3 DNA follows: TGTGCCAGCAGCTTCGCTAGGGAGGGAGATACGCAGTATTTT.